The text below deals with one T cell receptor beta chain. The data belong to a study of early T cells in non-severe SARS-CoV-2 infection. TCRdb called the 5' RACE reads again in MiXCR, with one record for every CDR3 protein. The table records about 90,000 distinct CDR3 sequences, 12% of them present only once. Germline V gene lookup returns CDR1 SNHLY and CDR2 FYNNEI. V lost 8 bases and J 5 bases, leaving 21 bases between the germline ends. This CDR3 is 15 amino acids long. V usage is TRBV2 and J usage is TRBJ1-1; the D gene is possibly TRBD1 (6 bases). The clonotype comes from an adult who was a healthcare worker with PCR-confirmed SARS-CoV-2 infection or an uninfected control (not recorded which). The starting material was whole blood, obtained at baseline. CDR3: CASAQDGGARTEAFF. The CDR3, as DNA: TGTGCCAGCGCACAGGACGGGGGCGCGAGAACTGAAGCTTTCTTT.